This T cell receptor beta chain was profiled in a study of blood T cell repertoires in COVID-19. For the study at large: T cells, B-cell-depleted T cells, or PBMCs supplied cDNA or gDNA.

This clone has just a few counts. As processed by the authors: Reference gene primer amplification yielded estimated nucleated cell counts. Produced via immunoSEQ multiplex PCR; TCRdb's table is partial and in-frame only. V, J and clone size reflect that table, while D and trimming were determined from the DNA. The sample lists some 350,000 clones, roughly 90% occurring once. The clonotype originates from a woman in her 70s with COVID-19, enrolled during active disease. Sequencing was done on a sample of peripheral blood.

CDR3 nucleotide sequence: TGTGCCAGCATAGGAACAGGGATGGAAGGGAGCAATCAGCCCCAGCATTTT. It translates to CASIGTGMEGSNQPQHF. The V gene is TRBV5-8, the J gene TRBJ1-5, with D possibly TRBD1 on 6 matching bases. Trimming took 6 bases from V and 1 from J, leaving 20 bases between them. The germline V gene encodes CDR1 SGHTS and CDR2 YDEGEE. The CDR3 is 17 residues long.